The source of this T cell receptor (beta chain) is a study of CDR3 diversity in severe acne. V was trimmed by 3 bases and J by 4 bases, leaving 13 bases between them. The CDR3 has 14 amino acids. Per the germline V gene, CDR1 is DFQATT and CDR2 is SNEGSKA (reference sequence). MiXCR was run by TCRdb on the PCR reads, yielding one entry per CDR3 protein. Counted here are tens of thousands of distinct CDR3 sequences, 45% to 55% occurring once; the ten biggest clones make up approximately 15%. Specimen: blood. The sequence was collected from a male donor in good health, without acne. The chain couples TRBV20-1 to TRBJ1-5; weak D call: TRBD1 (5 bases). CDR3 nucleotide sequence: TGCAGTGCTAGGGGGTTGGGGCTTAATCAGCCCCAGCATTTT. Translation: CSARGLGLNQPQHF.